This TCR beta chain was sequenced for a study of T cell responses to AZD1222 COVID-19 vaccine. In germline, CDR1 is MNHEY, CDR2 SVGAGI. V lost 2 bases, J lost 7 bases, and 17 bases lay in between. The CDR3 is 15 residues long. Clones were sequenced by immunoSEQ multiplex PCR, and TCRdb holds only the in-frame ones, with some missing. The repertoire has nearly 110,000 clones, under 95% of them found once; the top ten carry approximately 22%. The source was peripheral blood, collected on day 0 of AZD1222 vaccination. This sequence was found in an adult in good health. V is TRBV6-5 and J is TRBJ1-2; D gene ambiguous. CDR3 coding DNA: TGTGCCAGCAGTTACACCGGCGATGCGGTGGGTGGCTACACCTTC. It translates to CASSYTGDAVGGYTF.